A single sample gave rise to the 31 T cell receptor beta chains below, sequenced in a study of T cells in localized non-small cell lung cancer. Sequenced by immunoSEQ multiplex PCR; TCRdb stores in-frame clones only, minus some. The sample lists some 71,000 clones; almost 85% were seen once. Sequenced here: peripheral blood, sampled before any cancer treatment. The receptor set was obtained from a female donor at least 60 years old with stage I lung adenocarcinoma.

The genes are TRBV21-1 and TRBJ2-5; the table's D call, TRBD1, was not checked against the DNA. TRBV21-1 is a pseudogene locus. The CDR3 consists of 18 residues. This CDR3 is CASIMAGVAATGEETQYF. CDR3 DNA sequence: TGTGCCAGCATTATGGCAGGAGTGGCAGCTACAGGGGAAGAGACCCAGTACTTC.

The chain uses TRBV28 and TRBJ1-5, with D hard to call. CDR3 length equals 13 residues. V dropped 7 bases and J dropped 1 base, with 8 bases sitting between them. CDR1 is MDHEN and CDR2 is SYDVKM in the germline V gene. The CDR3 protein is CASISESNQPQHF. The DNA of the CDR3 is TGTGCCAGCATTTCGGAGAGCAATCAGCCCCAGCATTTT.

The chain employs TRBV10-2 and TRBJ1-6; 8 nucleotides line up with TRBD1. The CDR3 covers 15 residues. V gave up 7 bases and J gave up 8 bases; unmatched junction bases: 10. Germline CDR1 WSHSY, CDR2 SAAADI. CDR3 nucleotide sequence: TGCGCCAGCACCCCCTCGGACAGGGTCGATTCACCCCTCCACTTT. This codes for CASTPSDRVDSPLHF.

CDR3 sequence (DNA): TGTGCCAGCAGCTCGGCTAAGGGCCCCTACGAGCAGTACTTC. Its protein is CASSSAKGPYEQYF. The chain combines TRBV7-9 with TRBJ2-7; no firm D call. CDR3 length: 14 amino acids. Trimming stripped 4 bases from V and 2 bases from J, with 12 bases between. Looked up from germline, CDR1 is SEHNR and CDR2 is FQNEAQ (reference sequence).

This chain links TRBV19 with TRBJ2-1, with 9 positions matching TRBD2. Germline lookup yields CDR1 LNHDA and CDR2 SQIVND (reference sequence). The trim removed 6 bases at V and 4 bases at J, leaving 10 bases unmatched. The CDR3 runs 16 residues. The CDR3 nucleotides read TGTGCCAGTAGCCGACGTCTAGCGGGAACTTACAATGAGCAGTTCTTC. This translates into CASSRRLAGTYNEQFF.

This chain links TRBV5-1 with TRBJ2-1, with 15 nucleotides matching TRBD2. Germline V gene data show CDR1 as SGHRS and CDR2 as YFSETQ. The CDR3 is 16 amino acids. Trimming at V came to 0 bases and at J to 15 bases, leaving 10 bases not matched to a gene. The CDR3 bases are TGCGCCAGCAGCTTGGAGGGGACTAGCGGGAGGATCGAGGGGTTCTTC. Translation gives CASSLEGTSGRIEGFF.

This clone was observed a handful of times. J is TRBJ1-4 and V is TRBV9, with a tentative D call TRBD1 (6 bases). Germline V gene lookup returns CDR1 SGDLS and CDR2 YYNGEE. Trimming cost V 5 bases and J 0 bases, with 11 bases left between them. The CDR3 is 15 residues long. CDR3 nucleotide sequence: TGTGCCAGCAGTGAGCAGGGGACAACTAATGAAAAACTGTTTTTT. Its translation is CASSEQGTTNEKLFF.

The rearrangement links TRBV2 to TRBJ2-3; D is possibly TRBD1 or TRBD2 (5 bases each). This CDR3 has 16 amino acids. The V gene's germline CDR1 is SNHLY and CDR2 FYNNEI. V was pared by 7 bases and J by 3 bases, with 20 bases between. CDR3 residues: CASTTGAGGTTDTQYF. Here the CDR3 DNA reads TGTGCCAGCACGACCGGGGCTGGAGGTACTACAGATACGCAGTATTTT.

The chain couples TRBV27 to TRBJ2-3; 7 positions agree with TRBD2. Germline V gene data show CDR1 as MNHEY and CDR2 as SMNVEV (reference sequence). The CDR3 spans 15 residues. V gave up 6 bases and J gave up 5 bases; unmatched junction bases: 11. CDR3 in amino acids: CASSLLAKGIDTQYF. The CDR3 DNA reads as TGTGCCAGCAGCCTACTAGCGAAGGGTATAGATACGCAGTATTTT.

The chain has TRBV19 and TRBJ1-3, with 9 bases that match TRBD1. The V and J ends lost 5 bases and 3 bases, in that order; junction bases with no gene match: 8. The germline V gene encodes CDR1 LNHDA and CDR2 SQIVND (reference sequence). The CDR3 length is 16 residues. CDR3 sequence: CASSSLQGARGNTIYF. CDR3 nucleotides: TGTGCCAGTAGTTCACTACAGGGGGCGCGTGGAAACACCATATATTTT.

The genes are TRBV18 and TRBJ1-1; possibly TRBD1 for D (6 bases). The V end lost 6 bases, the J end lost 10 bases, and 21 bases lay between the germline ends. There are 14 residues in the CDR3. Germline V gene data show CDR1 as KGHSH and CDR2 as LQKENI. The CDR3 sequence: CASSQAQGWQGAFF. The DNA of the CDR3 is TGTGCCAGCTCGCAAGCACAGGGCTGGCAGGGAGCTTTCTTT.

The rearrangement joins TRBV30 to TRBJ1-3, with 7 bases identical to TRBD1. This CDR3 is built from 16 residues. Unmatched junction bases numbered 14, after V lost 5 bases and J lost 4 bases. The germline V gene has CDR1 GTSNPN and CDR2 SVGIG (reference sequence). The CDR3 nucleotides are TGTGCCTGGGCCGTTAAGGGGGCTAAAGTGGGAAACACCATATATTTT. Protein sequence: CAWAVKGAKVGNTIYF. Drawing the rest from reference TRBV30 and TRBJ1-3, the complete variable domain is SQTIHQWPATLVQPVGSPLSLECTVEGTSNPNLYWYRQAAGRGLQLLFYSVGIGQISSEVPQNLSASRPQDRQFILSSKKLLLSDSGFYLCAWAVKGAKVGNTIYFGEGSWLTVV.

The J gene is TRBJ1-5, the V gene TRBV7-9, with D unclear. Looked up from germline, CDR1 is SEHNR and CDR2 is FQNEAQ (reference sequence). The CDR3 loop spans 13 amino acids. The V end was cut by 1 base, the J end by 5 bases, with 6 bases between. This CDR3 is CASSLVRDQPQHF. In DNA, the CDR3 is TGTGCCAGCAGCTTAGTTAGGGATCAGCCCCAGCATTTT.

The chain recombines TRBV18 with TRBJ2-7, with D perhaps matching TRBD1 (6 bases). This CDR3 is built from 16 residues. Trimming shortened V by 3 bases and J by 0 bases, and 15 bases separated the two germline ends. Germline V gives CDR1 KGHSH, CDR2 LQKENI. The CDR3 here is CASSPRDTVGSYEQYF. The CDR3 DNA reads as TGTGCCAGCTCACCCCGGGACACCGTCGGCTCCTACGAGCAGTACTTC.

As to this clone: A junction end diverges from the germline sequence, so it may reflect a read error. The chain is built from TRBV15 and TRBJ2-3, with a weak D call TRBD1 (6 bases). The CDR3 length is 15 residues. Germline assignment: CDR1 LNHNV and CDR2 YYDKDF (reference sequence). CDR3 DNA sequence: TGTGCCTCCAGGAAGGGGGTCATGGGGACAGATACGCAGTATTTT. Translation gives CASRKGVMGTDTQYF.

The CDR3 is CASSLWARKYQETQYF. CDR3 coding DNA: TGCGCCAGCAGCTTGTGGGCGCGGAAGTACCAAGAGACCCAGTACTTC. This chain connects TRBV5-1 to TRBJ2-5; D remains ambiguous. CDR1 and CDR2 (germline): SGHRS, YFSETQ. V lost 1 base to trimming and J lost 0 bases, with 13 bases between them. The CDR3 has 16 residues.

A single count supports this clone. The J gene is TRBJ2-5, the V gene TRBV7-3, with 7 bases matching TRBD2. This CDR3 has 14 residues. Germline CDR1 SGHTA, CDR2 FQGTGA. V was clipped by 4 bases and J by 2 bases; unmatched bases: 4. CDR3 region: CASSSSSGQETQYF. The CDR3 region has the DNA TGTGCCAGCAGCTCCTCTAGCGGACAAGAGACCCAGTACTTC.

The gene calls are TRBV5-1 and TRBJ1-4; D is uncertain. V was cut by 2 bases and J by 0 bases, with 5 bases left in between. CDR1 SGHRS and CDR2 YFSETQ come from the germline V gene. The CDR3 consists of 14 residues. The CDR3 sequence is CASSFLATNEKLFF. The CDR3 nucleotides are TGCGCCAGCAGCTTCCTTGCAACTAATGAAAAACTGTTTTTT.

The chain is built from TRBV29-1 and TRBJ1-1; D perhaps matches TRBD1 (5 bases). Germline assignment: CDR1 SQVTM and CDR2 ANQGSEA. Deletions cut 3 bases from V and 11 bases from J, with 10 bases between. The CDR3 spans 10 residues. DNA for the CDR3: TGCAGCGTTGACTGGGGGGAGGCTTTCTTT. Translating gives CSVDWGEAFF.

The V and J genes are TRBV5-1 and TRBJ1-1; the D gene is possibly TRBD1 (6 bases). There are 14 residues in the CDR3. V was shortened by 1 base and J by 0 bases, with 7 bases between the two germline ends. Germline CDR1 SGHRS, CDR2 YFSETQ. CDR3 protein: CASSLPGVNTEAFF. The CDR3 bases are TGCGCCAGCAGCTTGCCAGGGGTGAACACTGAAGCTTTCTTT.

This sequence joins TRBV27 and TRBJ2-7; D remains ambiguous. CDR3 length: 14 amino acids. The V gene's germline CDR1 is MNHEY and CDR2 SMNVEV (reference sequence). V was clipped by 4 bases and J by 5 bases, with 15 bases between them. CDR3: CASSSIVGADEQYF. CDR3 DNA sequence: TGTGCCAGCAGTTCAATAGTGGGTGCGGACGAGCAGTACTTC.

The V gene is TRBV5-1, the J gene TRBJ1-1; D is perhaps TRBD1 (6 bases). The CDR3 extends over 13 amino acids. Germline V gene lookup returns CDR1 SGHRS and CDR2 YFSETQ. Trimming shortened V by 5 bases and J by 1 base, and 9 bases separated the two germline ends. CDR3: CASRGQPNTEAFF. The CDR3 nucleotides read TGCGCCAGCAGAGGACAGCCGAACACTGAAGCTTTCTTT.

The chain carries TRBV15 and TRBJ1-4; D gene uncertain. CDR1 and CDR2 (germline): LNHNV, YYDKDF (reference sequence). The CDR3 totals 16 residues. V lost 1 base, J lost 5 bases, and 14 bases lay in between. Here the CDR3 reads CATSRVNAGPNEKLFF. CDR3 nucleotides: TGTGCCACCAGCAGAGTTAATGCGGGCCCGAATGAAAAACTGTTTTTT.

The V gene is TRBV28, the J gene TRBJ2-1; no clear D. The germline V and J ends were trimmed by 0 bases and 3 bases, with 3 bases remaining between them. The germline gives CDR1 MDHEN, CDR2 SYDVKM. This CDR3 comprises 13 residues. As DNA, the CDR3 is TGTGCCAGCAGTTTATGGGGCTACAATGAGCAGTTCTTC. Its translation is CASSLWGYNEQFF.

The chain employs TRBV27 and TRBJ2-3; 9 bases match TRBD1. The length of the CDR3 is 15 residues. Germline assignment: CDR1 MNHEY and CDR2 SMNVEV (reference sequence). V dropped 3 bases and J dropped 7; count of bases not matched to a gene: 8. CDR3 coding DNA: TGTGCCAGCAGTTTTGGGGACAGGGTCGTCCATACGCAGTATTTT. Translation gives CASSFGDRVVHTQYF.

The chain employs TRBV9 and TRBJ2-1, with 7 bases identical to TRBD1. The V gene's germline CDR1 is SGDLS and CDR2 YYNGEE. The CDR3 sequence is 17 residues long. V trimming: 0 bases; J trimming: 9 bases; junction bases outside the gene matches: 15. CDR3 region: CASSVVADRVGISEQFF. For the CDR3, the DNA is TGTGCCAGCAGCGTAGTGGCTGACAGGGTCGGCATAAGTGAGCAGTTCTTC.

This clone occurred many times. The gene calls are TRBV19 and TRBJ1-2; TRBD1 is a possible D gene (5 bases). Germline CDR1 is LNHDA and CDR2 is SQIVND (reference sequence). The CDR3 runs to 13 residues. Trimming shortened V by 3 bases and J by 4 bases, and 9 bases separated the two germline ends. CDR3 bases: TGTGCCAGTAGTATCCGGGACCCCTATGGCTACACCTTC. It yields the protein CASSIRDPYGYTF.

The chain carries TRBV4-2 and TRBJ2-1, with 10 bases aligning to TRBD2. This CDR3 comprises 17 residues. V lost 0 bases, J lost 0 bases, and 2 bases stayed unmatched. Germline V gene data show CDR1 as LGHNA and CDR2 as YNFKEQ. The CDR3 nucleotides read TGTGCCAGCAGCCAAGAGCCTAGCGGGAGCTCCTACAATGAGCAGTTCTTC. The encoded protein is CASSQEPSGSSYNEQFF.

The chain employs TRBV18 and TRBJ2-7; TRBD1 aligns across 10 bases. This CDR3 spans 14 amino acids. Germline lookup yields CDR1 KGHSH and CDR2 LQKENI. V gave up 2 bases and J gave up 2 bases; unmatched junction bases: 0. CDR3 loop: CASSPGQGAYEQYF. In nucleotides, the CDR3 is TGTGCCAGCTCACCAGGACAGGGGGCCTACGAGCAGTACTTC.

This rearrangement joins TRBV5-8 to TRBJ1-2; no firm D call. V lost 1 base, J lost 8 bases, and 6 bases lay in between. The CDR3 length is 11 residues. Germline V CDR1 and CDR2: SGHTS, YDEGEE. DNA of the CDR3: TGTGCCAGCAGCTTGTGGCGGGGCTACACCTTC. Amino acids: CASSLWRGYTF.

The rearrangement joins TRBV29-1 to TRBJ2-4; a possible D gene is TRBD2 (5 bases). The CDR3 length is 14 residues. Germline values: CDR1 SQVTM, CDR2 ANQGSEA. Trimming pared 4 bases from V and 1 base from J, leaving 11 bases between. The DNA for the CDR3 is TGCAGCGTTGGGAAGGGAGTCGCCAAAAACATTCAGTACTTC. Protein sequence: CSVGKGVAKNIQYF. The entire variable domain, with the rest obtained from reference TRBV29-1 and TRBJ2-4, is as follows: SAVISQKPSRDICQRGTSLTIQCQVDSQVTMMFWYRQQPGQSLTLIATANQGSEATYESGFVIDKFPISRPNLTFSTLTVSNMSPEDSSIYLCSVGKGVAKNIQYFGAGTRLSVL.